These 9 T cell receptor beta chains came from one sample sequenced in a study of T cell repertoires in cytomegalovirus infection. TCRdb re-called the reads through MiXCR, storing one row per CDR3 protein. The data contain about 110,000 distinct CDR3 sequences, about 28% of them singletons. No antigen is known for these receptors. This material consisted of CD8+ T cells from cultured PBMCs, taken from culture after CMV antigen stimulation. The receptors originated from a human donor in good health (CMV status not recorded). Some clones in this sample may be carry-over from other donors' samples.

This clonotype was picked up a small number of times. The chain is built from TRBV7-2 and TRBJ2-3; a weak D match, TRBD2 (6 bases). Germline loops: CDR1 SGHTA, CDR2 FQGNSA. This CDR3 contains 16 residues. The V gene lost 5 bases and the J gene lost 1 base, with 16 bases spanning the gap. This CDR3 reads CASSPARGKGTDTQYF. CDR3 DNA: TGTGCCAGCAGCCCTGCTCGCGGGAAAGGCACAGATACGCAGTATTTT.

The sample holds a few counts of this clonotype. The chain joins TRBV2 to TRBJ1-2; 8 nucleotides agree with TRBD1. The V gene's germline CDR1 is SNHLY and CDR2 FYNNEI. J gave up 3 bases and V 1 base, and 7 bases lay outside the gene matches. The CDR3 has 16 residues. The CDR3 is CASSEVAGGLDYGYTF. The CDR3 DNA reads TGTGCCAGCAGTGAAGTGGCAGGGGGCCTCGACTATGGCTACACCTTC.

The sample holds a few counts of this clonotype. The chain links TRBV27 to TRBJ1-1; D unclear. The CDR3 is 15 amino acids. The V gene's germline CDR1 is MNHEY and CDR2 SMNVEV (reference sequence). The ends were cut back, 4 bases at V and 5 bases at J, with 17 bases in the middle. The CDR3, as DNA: TGTGCCAGCAGTTCGTTGCCGGGCTCGAGGACTGAAGCTTTCTTT. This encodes CASSSLPGSRTEAFF.

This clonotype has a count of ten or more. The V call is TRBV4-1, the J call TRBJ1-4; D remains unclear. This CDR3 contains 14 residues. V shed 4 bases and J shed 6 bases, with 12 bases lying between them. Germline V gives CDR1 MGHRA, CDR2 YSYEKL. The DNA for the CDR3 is TGCGCCAGCAGCCTTGGCCCCTTGGATGAAAAACTGTTTTTT. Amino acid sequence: CASSLGPLDEKLFF.

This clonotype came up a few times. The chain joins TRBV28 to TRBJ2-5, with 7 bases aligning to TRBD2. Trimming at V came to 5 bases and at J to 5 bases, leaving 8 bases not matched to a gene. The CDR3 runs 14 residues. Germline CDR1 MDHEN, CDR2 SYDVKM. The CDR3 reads CASSTPGTMETQYF. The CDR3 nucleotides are TGTGCCAGCAGTACCCCCGGGACTATGGAGACCCAGTACTTC. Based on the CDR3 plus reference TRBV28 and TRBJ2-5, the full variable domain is DVKVTQSSRYLVKRTGEKVFLECVQDMDHENMFWYRQDPGLGLRLIYFSYDVKMKEKGDIPEGYSVSREKKERFSLILESASTNQTSMYLCASSTPGTMETQYFGPGTRLLVL.

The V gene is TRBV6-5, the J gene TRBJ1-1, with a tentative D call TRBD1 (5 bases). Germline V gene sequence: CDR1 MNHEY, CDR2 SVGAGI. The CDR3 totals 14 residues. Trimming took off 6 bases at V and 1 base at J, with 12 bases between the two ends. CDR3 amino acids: CASRSQGKNTEAFF. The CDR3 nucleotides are TGTGCCAGCAGGTCCCAGGGAAAGAACACTGAAGCTTTCTTT.

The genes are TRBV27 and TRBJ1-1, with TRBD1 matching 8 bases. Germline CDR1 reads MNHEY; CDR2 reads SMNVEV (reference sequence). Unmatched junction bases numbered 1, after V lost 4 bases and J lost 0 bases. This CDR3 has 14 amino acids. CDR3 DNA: TGTGCCAGCAGTTGGACAGGGATGAACACTGAAGCTTTCTTT. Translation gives CASSWTGMNTEAFF.

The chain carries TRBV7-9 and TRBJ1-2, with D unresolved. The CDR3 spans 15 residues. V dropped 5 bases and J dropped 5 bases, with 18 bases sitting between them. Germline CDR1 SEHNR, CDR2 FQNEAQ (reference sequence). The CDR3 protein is CASSPRTGIHYGYTF. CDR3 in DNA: TGTGCCAGCAGCCCGCGAACGGGGATCCATTATGGCTACACCTTC.

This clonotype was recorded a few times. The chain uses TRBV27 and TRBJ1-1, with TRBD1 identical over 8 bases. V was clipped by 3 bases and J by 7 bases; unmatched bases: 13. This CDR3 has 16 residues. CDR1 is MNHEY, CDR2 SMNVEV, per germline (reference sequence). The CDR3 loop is CASSFVQGARVLEAFF. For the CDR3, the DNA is TGTGCCAGCAGTTTTGTTCAGGGGGCGCGTGTTCTTGAAGCTTTCTTT.